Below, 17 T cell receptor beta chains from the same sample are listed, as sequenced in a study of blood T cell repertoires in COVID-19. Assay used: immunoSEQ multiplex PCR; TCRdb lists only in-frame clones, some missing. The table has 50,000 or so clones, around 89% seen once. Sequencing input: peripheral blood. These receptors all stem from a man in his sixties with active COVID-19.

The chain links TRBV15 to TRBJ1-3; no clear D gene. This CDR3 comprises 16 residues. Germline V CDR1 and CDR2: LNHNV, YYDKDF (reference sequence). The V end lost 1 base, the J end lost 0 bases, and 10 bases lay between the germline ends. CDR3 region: CATSRAGGASGNTIYF. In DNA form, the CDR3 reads TGTGCCACCAGCAGAGCCGGCGGAGCCTCTGGAAACACCATATATTTT.

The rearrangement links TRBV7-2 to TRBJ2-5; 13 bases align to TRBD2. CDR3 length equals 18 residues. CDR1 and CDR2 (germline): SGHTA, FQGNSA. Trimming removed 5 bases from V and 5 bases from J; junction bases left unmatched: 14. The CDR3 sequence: CASSLQTSGGPRLETQYF. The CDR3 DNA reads TGTGCCAGCAGCCTTCAGACTAGCGGGGGGCCACGTTTGGAGACCCAGTACTTC.

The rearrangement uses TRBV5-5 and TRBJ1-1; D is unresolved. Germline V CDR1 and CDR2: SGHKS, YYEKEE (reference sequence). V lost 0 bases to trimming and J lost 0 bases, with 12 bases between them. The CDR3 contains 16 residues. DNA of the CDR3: TGTGCCAGCAGCTTGGGGAGGGTGTGGATGAACACTGAAGCTTTCTTT. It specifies CASSLGRVWMNTEAFF.

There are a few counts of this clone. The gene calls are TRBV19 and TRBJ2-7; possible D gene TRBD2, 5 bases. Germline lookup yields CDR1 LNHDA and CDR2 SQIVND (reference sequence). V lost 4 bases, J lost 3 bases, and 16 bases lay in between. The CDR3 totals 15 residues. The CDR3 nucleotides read TGTGCCAGTAGTAAATCCCGGGGAAGCCTCTACGAGCAGTACTTC. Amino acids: CASSKSRGSLYEQYF.

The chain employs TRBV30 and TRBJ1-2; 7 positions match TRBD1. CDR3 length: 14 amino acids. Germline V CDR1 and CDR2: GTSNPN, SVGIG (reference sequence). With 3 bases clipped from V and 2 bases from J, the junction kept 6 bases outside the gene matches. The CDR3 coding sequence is TGTGCCTGGAGGGCAAACAGGGGCAACTATGGCTACACCTTC. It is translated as CAWRANRGNYGYTF.

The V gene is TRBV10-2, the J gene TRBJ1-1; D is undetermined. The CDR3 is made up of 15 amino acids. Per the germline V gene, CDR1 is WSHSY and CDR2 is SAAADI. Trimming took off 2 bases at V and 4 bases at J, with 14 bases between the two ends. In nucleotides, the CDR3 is TGCGCCAGCAGTGAGATCCACCCCGAGGTCACTGAAGCTTTCTTT. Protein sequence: CASSEIHPEVTEAFF.

The chain's CDR3 is CASSSQGRANTGELFF. DNA of the CDR3: TGTGCCAGCAGTTCACAGGGACGTGCGAACACCGGGGAGCTGTTTTTT. The chain couples TRBV6-5 to TRBJ2-2; possible D gene TRBD1, 6 bases. Germline loops: CDR1 MNHEY, CDR2 SVGAGI. This CDR3 region has 16 residues. V shed 4 bases and J shed 0 bases, with 12 bases lying between them.

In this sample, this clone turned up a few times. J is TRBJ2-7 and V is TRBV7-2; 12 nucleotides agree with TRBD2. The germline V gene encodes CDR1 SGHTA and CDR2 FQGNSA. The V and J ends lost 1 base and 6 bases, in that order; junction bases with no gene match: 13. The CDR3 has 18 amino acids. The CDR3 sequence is CASSLGLAGGPGLGEQYF. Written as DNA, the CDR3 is TGTGCCAGCAGCTTAGGGCTAGCGGGAGGGCCAGGCTTAGGCGAGCAGTACTTC. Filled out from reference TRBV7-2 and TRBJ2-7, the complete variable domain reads GAGVSQSPSNKVTEKGKDVELRCDPISGHTALYWYRQSLGQGLEFLIYFQGNSAPDKSGLPSDRFSAERTGGSVSTLTIQRTQQEDSAVYLCASSLGLAGGPGLGEQYFGPGTRLTVT.

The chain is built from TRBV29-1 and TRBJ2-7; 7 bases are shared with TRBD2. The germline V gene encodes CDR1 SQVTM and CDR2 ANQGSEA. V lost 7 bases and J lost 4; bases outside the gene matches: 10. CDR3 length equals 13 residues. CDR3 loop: CSARPSGPYEQYF. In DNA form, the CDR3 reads TGCAGCGCTCGACCTAGCGGCCCTTACGAGCAGTACTTC.

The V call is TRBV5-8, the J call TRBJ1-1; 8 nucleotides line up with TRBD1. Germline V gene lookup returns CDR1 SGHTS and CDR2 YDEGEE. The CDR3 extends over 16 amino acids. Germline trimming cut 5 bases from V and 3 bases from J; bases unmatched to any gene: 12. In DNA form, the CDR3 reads TGTGCCAGCAGTTATGGACAGGGCTGGGTCTACACTGAAGCTTTCTTT. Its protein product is CASSYGQGWVYTEAFF.

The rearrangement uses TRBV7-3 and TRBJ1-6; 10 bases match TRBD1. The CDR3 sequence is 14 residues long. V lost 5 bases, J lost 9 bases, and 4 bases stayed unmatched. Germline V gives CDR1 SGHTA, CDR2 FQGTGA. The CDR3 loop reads CASSTRDRGSPLHF. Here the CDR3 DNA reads TGTGCCAGCAGCACCCGGGACAGGGGTTCACCCCTCCACTTT.

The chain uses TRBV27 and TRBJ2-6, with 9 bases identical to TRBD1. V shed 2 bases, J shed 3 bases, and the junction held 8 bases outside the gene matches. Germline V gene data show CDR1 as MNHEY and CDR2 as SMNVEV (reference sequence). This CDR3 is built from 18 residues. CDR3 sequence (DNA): TGTGCCAGCAGTTTACGACAGGGGGTACGTGGTGGGGCCAACGTCCTGACTTTC. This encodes CASSLRQGVRGGANVLTF.

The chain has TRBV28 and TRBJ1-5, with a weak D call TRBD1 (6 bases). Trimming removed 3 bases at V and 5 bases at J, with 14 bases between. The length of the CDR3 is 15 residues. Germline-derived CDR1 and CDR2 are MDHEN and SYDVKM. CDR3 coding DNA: TGTGCCAGCAGTTTCCGGGGGGGCCGTGATCAGCCCCAGCATTTT. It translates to CASSFRGGRDQPQHF.

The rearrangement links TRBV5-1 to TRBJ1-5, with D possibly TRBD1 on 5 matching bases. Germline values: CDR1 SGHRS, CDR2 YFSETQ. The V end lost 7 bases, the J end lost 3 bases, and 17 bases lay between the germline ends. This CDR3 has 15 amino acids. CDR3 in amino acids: CASRKGSSNNQPQHF. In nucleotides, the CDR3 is TGCGCCAGCCGGAAGGGGTCGAGCAACAATCAGCCCCAGCATTTT.

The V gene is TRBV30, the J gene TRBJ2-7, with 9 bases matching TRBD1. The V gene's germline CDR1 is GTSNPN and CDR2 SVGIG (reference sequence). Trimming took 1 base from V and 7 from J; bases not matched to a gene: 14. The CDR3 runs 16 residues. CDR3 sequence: CAWSGDRVFGILEQYF. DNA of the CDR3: TGTGCCTGGAGTGGGGACAGGGTCTTTGGAATTTTGGAGCAGTACTTC.

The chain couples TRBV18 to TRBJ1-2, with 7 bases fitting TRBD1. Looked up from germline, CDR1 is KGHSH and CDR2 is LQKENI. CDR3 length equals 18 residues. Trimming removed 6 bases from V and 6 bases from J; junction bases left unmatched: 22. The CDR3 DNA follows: TGTGCCAGCTCCTCAATGGACGATCTACGGGACAGCGCGAATGGCTACACCTTC. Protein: CASSSMDDLRDSANGYTF.

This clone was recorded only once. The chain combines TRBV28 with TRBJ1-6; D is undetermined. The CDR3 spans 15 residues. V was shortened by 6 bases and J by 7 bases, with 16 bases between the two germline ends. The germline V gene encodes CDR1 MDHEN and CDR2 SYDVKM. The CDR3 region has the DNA TGTGCCAGCAGCCCCGCAGGATCCGAGAATTCACCCCTCCACTTT. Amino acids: CASSPAGSENSPLHF. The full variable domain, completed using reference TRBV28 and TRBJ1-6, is DVKVTQSSRYLVKRTGEKVFLECVQDMDHENMFWYRQDPGLGLRLIYFSYDVKMKEKGDIPEGYSVSREKKERFSLILESASTNQTSMYLCASSPAGSENSPLHFGNGTRLTVT.